The T cell receptor (beta chain) described here comes from a study of shared T cell receptors in the human thymus. Here immunoSEQ multiplex PCR was the method, and the copy in TCRdb shows in-frame clones only, minus some. The profile shows 500,000 to 750,000 clones, approximately 88% of them singletons. Germline CDR1 is SGHVS and CDR2 is FNYEAQ. Trimming removed 1 base at V and 4 bases at J, with 10 bases between. The CDR3 has 14 amino acids. These data are also associated with another study on human thymus T cells. That paper states: Thymus pieces cut out during corrective heart surgery were the tissue that was used. Thymic repertoires overlap heavily among unrelated individuals, related research has reported.

This TCR was sampled from a boy younger than two with a congenital heart defect. V gene TRBV7-6 combines with J gene TRBJ1-2; D may be TRBD1 (5 bases). The source material was thymocytes. The chain's CDR3 is CASSLDVGGYGYTF. For the CDR3, the DNA is TGTGCCAGCAGCTTAGATGTGGGGGGCTATGGCTACACCTTC.